Presented here are 14 T cell receptor beta chains from one specimen sequenced in a study of cytomegalovirus exposure and HLA in healthy donors. In the PCR, 60 Vbeta and 13 Jbeta primers were used. Generated by immunoSEQ multiplex PCR, the TCRdb table keeps only in-frame clones and is missing some. The sample lists approximately 160,000 clones; over 80% were seen once. Sequenced: PBMCs. Receptors were obtained from a human donor in good health.

The chain recombines TRBV9 with TRBJ1-1; possibly TRBD1 for D (6 bases). The CDR3 sequence is 12 residues long. Trimming cost V 2 bases and J 10 bases, with 12 bases left between them. Looked up from germline, CDR1 is SGDLS and CDR2 is YYNGEE. The CDR3 nucleotides are TGTGCCAGCAGCGTCGGGGCGGGGGCAGCTTTCTTT. Translated: CASSVGAGAAFF.

This sequence joins TRBV19 and TRBJ2-1; 7 bases line up with TRBD1. Trimming took 5 bases from V and 4 from J; bases not matched to a gene: 8. Germline V gene sequence: CDR1 LNHDA, CDR2 SQIVND (reference sequence). The CDR3 is 15 amino acids. CDR3 loop: CASSLPGQIYNEQFF. In DNA form, the CDR3 reads TGTGCCAGTAGTCTTCCGGGACAGATATACAATGAGCAGTTCTTC. Variable domain in full (rest from reference TRBV19 and TRBJ2-1): DGGITQSPKYLFRKEGQNVTLSCEQNLNHDAMYWYRQDPGQGLRLIYYSQIVNDFQKGDIAEGYSVSREKKESFPLTVTSAQKNPTAFYLCASSLPGQIYNEQFFGPGTRLTVL.

The chain joins TRBV9 to TRBJ1-2, with 9 bases lining up with TRBD1. Germline V lookup: CDR1 SGDLS, CDR2 YYNGEE. This CDR3 is built from 14 residues. After removal of 4 bases from V and 5 bases from J, the junction contained 6 bases not matched to a gene. CDR3 sequence (DNA): TGTGCCAGCAGCAATTGGGACAGGGCTTATGGCTACACCTTC. Translating it yields CASSNWDRAYGYTF. Full variable domain (missing parts from reference TRBV9 and TRBJ1-2): DSGVTQTPKHLITATGQRVTLRCSPRSGDLSVYWYQQSLDQGLQFLIQYYNGEERAKGNILERFSAQQFPDLHSELNLSSLELGDSALYFCASSNWDRAYGYTFGSGTRLTVV.

This sequence joins TRBV2 and TRBJ2-1; 11 nucleotides match TRBD2. Per germline, CDR1 SNHLY and CDR2 FYNNEI. V shed 6 bases, J shed 5 bases, and the junction held 6 bases outside the gene matches. This CDR3 contains 15 residues. CDR3 in amino acids: CASRVTSGENNEQFF. CDR3 coding DNA: TGTGCCAGCAGAGTGACTAGCGGGGAGAACAATGAGCAGTTCTTC.

The V and J genes are TRBV7-2 and TRBJ2-5; 9 nucleotides agree with TRBD2. This CDR3 region has 16 residues. From germline, CDR1 is SGHTA and CDR2 FQGNSA. J was trimmed by 2 bases and V by 6 bases; bases with no gene match: 10. CDR3 region: CASRNPGLARQETQYF. The CDR3 DNA reads TGTGCCAGCAGAAACCCTGGACTAGCGAGACAAGAGACCCAGTACTTC.

The J gene is TRBJ1-4, the V gene TRBV5-4; the D gene is possibly TRBD1 (6 bases). The CDR3 consists of 17 residues. The V gene lost 0 bases and the J gene lost 0 bases, with 12 bases spanning the gap. Germline assignment: CDR1 SGHNT and CDR2 YYREEE (reference sequence). CDR3 nucleotide sequence: TGTGCCAGCAGCTTGGATGGGGGCAAAGCAACTAATGAAAAACTGTTTTTT. It yields the protein CASSLDGGKATNEKLFF.

This chain links TRBV14 with TRBJ1-3; D is possibly TRBD1 (5 bases). Per germline, CDR1 SGHDN and CDR2 FVKESK. The CDR3 contains 16 residues. Trimming took off 4 bases at V and 0 bases at J, with 13 bases between the two ends. This CDR3 is CASSLRTPSSGNTIYF. The DNA for the CDR3 is TGTGCCAGCAGCCTCCGGACACCATCCTCTGGAAACACCATATATTTT.

This clone was found once. Within the sample, other DNA sequences also encode this same CDR3. This chain links TRBV19 with TRBJ1-5; perhaps TRBD1 as D (5 bases). Germline values: CDR1 LNHDA, CDR2 SQIVND (reference sequence). V was trimmed by 3 bases and J by 1 base, leaving 7 bases between them. The CDR3 length is 14 residues. In nucleotides, the CDR3 is TGTGCCAGTAGTATCCAGGGAAGCAATCAGCCCCAGCATTTT. Translation: CASSIQGSNQPQHF.

This clone was found once. The J gene is TRBJ1-5, the V gene TRBV19; the D gene is possibly TRBD1 (6 bases). Looked up from germline, CDR1 is LNHDA and CDR2 is SQIVND (reference sequence). V gave up 2 bases and J gave up 1 base, with 12 bases separating them. The CDR3 totals 16 residues. In DNA form, the CDR3 reads TGTGCCAGTAGTATACAGGGGCCGGGCAGCAATCAGCCCCAGCATTTT. This sequence encodes CASSIQGPGSNQPQHF.

The chain is built from TRBV7-9 and TRBJ2-7; maybe TRBD2 (5 bases). V dropped 5 bases and J dropped 1 base, with 18 bases sitting between them. The CDR3 runs 16 residues. CDR1 is SEHNR, CDR2 FQNEAQ, per germline (reference sequence). The CDR3 sequence: CASSAGVAEPSYEQYF. CDR3 sequence (DNA): TGTGCCAGCAGCGCCGGGGTGGCAGAACCTTCCTACGAGCAGTACTTC. Drawing the rest from reference TRBV7-9 and TRBJ2-7, the complete variable domain is DTGVSQNPRHKITKRGQNVTFRCDPISEHNRLYWYRQTLGQGPEFLTYFQNEAQLEKSRLLSDRFSAERPKGSFSTLEIQRTEQGDSAMYLCASSAGVAEPSYEQYFGPGTRLTVT.

The chain joins TRBV5-4 to TRBJ2-5; D is possibly TRBD2 (5 bases). CDR1 is SGHNT and CDR2 is YYREEE in the germline V gene (reference sequence). Trimming removed 4 bases from V and 1 base from J, with 11 bases in between. This CDR3 has 14 amino acids. The CDR3 nucleotides read TGTGCCAGCAGCGTGGATGGGAGCCAAGAGACCCAGTACTTC. Its protein is CASSVDGSQETQYF.

The sample holds a few counts of this clone. The chain carries TRBV19 and TRBJ2-2; D possibly corresponds to TRBD1 (6 bases). CDR3 size: 12 residues. Germline-derived CDR1 and CDR2 are LNHDA and SQIVND (reference sequence). The V end was cut by 7 bases, the J end by 6 bases, with 9 bases between. CDR3 bases: TGTGCCAGTACAACAGGGCCCGGGGAGCTGTTTTTT. Protein: CASTTGPGELFF.

V and J are TRBV7-2 and TRBJ2-4; D gene ambiguous. From germline, CDR1 is SGHTA and CDR2 FQGNSA. V shed 4 bases and J shed 6 bases, with 16 bases lying between them. The length of the CDR3 is 15 residues. The CDR3 loop reads CASSSSITFGNIQYF. The CDR3 DNA reads TGTGCCAGCAGCTCGTCAATCACGTTCGGAAACATTCAGTACTTC.

This clone was picked up a small number of times. The chain is built from TRBV4-3 and TRBJ1-2; 9 nucleotides line up with TRBD1. V trimming: 4 bases; J trimming: 4 bases; junction bases outside the gene matches: 1. CDR3 size: 13 residues. Germline CDR1 reads LGHNA; CDR2 reads YSLEER. The CDR3 sequence is CASSPGQGYGYTF. The CDR3 nucleotides are TGCGCCAGCAGCCCGGGACAGGGCTATGGCTACACCTTC.